The 15 T cell receptor beta chains reported below all come from one sample, sequenced in a study of beta chain features in type 1 diabetes. Study observations and caveats: The study found moderately but significantly shorter TCRB CDR3s in all four CD4+ subsets of Type 1 diabetes patients.

Sequenced material consisted of expressed TCRB transcripts (all of the isolated RNA was reverse transcribed). TCRdb's copy holds only in-frame clones and misses some; the assay was immunoSEQ multiplex PCR. The data hold approximately 730,000 clones, with about an eighth observed a single time. These receptors' targets are unknown. What was sequenced was naive CD4+ T cells from blood. These receptors came from a young man with type 1 diabetes.

This clone came up a few times. This chain links TRBV29-1 with TRBJ2-5; D perhaps matches TRBD2 (6 bases). This CDR3 spans 14 amino acids. Germline CDR1 and CDR2: SQVTM and ANQGSEA. Between the trimmed V and J ends, which lost 4 bases and 1 base, there was a span of 13 bases. CDR3 sequence (DNA): TGCAGCGTTGCAGGAGGGGTCTTCCAAGAGACCCAGTACTTC. It encodes CSVAGGVFQETQYF.

This clone has a handful of counts. The chain recombines TRBV4-1 with TRBJ1-2; 7 bases map to TRBD1. With V trimmed by 2 bases and J by 5 bases, 14 bases remained unmatched. The CDR3 consists of 17 residues. Germline CDR1 and CDR2: MGHRA and YSYEKL. The CDR3 DNA follows: TGCGCCAGCAGCCAAAGAGGCTTCTCAGGGGGTGGATATGGCTACACCTTC. Translating gives CASSQRGFSGGGYGYTF.

This clone was counted a few times. The V and J genes are TRBV18 and TRBJ2-1, with TRBD2 matching over 7 bases. CDR3 length equals 17 residues. Germline V lookup: CDR1 KGHSH, CDR2 LQKENI. V dropped 1 base and J dropped 9; count of bases not matched to a gene: 15. The CDR3 DNA reads TGTGCCAGCTCACCACGGGCGGGGGACCCCCGAGTCAGTGAGCAGTTCTTC. It yields the protein CASSPRAGDPRVSEQFF.

This clone was counted between two and nine times. The chain carries TRBV5-4 and TRBJ2-5, with 10 nucleotides matching TRBD1. This CDR3 comprises 16 residues. The V segment lost 4 bases and the J segment 2 bases; nucleotides outside the gene matches: 8. The germline CDR1 and CDR2 sequences are SGHNT and YYREEE (reference sequence). The CDR3 DNA reads as TGTGCCAGCAGCCATCCGGGACAGGGGACTCAAGAGACCCAGTACTTC. Protein product: CASSHPGQGTQETQYF.

The V call is TRBV7-9, the J call TRBJ1-5; 11 bases are shared with TRBD1. This CDR3 has 16 residues. Germline V gene lookup returns CDR1 SEHNR and CDR2 FQNEAQ (reference sequence). The J segment lost 7 bases and the V segment lost 2 bases, leaving 7 bases of the junction unmatched. This CDR3 reads CASSLTSGQGVQPQHF. The CDR3 DNA reads as TGTGCCAGCAGCTTAACCTCGGGACAGGGGGTACAGCCCCAGCATTTT.

The J gene is TRBJ2-3, the V gene TRBV10-3; the match to TRBD1 covers 8 bases. V lost 7 bases to trimming and J lost 2 bases; unmatched junction nucleotides: 14. The CDR3 contains 17 residues. Germline values: CDR1 ENHRY, CDR2 SYGVKD. CDR3: CAINPSIGQGNTDTQYF. The DNA for the CDR3 is TGTGCCATCAATCCCTCGATAGGACAGGGAAACACAGATACGCAGTATTTT.

This clone was detected a few times. The chain couples TRBV6-5 to TRBJ1-2, with a tentative D call TRBD1 (6 bases). Between the trimmed V and J ends, which lost 8 bases and 3 bases, there was a span of 13 bases. The CDR3 is 13 amino acids. Germline V gene sequence: CDR1 MNHEY, CDR2 SVGAGI. CDR3 residues: CASSPRTDYGYTF. The CDR3 bases are TGTGCCAGCTCCCCACGGACAGACTATGGCTACACCTTC.

This clone was counted only a few times. The rearrangement joins TRBV10-3 to TRBJ1-1; 7 bases fit TRBD1. The V segment lost 5 bases and the J segment 5 bases; nucleotides outside the gene matches: 5. The CDR3 consists of 13 residues. The germline V gene has CDR1 ENHRY and CDR2 SYGVKD. The CDR3 DNA follows: TGTGCCATCAGTCCACAGGGGTTGACTGAAGCTTTCTTT. It encodes CAISPQGLTEAFF.

The V and J genes are TRBV15 and TRBJ2-5; D unresolved. V lost 0 bases and J 8 bases, leaving 7 bases between the germline ends. Per germline, CDR1 LNHNV and CDR2 YYDKDF (reference sequence). The CDR3 length is 12 residues. Here the CDR3 reads CATSRDRITQYF. In DNA form, the CDR3 reads TGTGCCACCAGCAGAGATCGTATAACCCAGTACTTC.

The V gene is TRBV29-1, the J gene TRBJ1-1; D remains ambiguous. In germline, CDR1 is SQVTM, CDR2 ANQGSEA. With 4 bases removed from V and 11 bases from J, the gap between germline ends came to 14 bases. The CDR3 has 11 residues. In DNA, the CDR3 is TGCAGCGTTGGGAACGATGCCCGGGCTTTCTTT. This gives the protein CSVGNDARAFF.

This clone is a singleton in its sample. Additional DNA sequences in this sample encode the identical CDR3. CDR3: CASSLGQINQPQHF. The DNA of the CDR3 is TGTGCCAGCAGCTTGGGGCAAATCAATCAGCCCCAGCATTTT. This chain joins TRBV5-6 and TRBJ1-5; D unresolved. This CDR3 has 14 amino acids. Germline V gives CDR1 SGHDT, CDR2 YYEEEE. The V and J ends lost 0 bases and 3 bases respectively, with 7 bases between them.

The genes are TRBV30 and TRBJ2-2; possibly TRBD1 for D (5 bases). The CDR3 has 14 residues. Trimming cost V 2 bases and J 5 bases, with 12 bases left between them. The germline V gene has CDR1 GTSNPN and CDR2 SVGIG (reference sequence). The CDR3 sequence: CAWSRQGRTGELFF. The CDR3, as DNA: TGTGCCTGGAGTAGGCAGGGTAGGACCGGGGAGCTGTTTTTT.

This clone was counted between two and nine times. The V gene is TRBV10-1, the J gene TRBJ2-3; the match to TRBD2 covers 8 bases. In germline, CDR1 is WNHNN, CDR2 SYGVQD (reference sequence). This CDR3 has 13 amino acids. The V segment lost 7 bases and the J segment 10 bases; nucleotides outside the gene matches: 10. The CDR3 sequence is CASTPRAGDPQYF. The CDR3 DNA reads TGCGCCAGCACCCCGCGAGCGGGGGATCCGCAGTATTTT.

This clone was detected a few times. The V call is TRBV10-3, the J call TRBJ2-7; no clear D. The CDR3 is 13 residues long. Germline lookup yields CDR1 ENHRY and CDR2 SYGVKD. Between the trimmed V and J ends, which lost 4 bases and 0 bases, there was a span of 7 bases. CDR3 nucleotides: TGTGCCATCAGTGGGGTCCCCTCCTACGAGCAGTACTTC. Its protein is CAISGVPSYEQYF.

The chain carries TRBV28 and TRBJ2-7; D unclear. Deletions cut 3 bases from V and 4 bases from J, with 7 bases between. The germline V gene encodes CDR1 MDHEN and CDR2 SYDVKM. There are 12 residues in the CDR3. CDR3 sequence reads: CASSLVRYEQYF. As DNA, the CDR3 is TGTGCCAGCAGTTTGGTCAGATACGAGCAGTACTTC.